What follows are 15 T cell receptor beta chains derived from one specimen sequenced in a study of cytomegalovirus exposure and HLA in healthy donors. Using immunoSEQ multiplex PCR, the repertoire was profiled, and TCRdb retains in-frame clones only, with some absent. The profile covers under 50,000 clones, with 93% appearing a single time and 2.1% taken by the ten largest. The source material was PBMCs. The receptors were gathered from a woman aged 18 to 35 in good health and CMV-seronegative.

This chain joins TRBV18 and TRBJ1-3, with 7 nucleotides matching TRBD1. Trimming cost V 2 bases and J 2 bases; bases outside gene matches: 6. Germline V lookup: CDR1 KGHSH, CDR2 LQKENI. The CDR3 spans 16 residues. CDR3 in amino acids: CASSPRQGNPGNTIYF. CDR3 in DNA: TGTGCCAGCTCACCAAGACAGGGAAACCCTGGAAACACCATATATTTT.

The J gene is TRBJ1-3, the V gene TRBV4-1, with 8 bases that match TRBD1. With V trimmed by 4 bases and J by 0 bases, 2 bases remained unmatched. From germline, CDR1 is MGHRA and CDR2 YSYEKL. The CDR3 length is 15 residues. CDR3: CASSLGTGSGNTIYF. The CDR3 nucleotides are TGCGCCAGCAGCCTGGGGACAGGCTCTGGAAACACCATATATTTT.

This chain connects TRBV2 to TRBJ1-1; 7 nucleotides agree with TRBD1. V lost 5 bases, J lost 1 base, and 7 bases stayed unmatched. This CDR3 contains 15 residues. Looked up from germline, CDR1 is SNHLY and CDR2 is FYNNEI. CDR3 protein: CASSPETGRNTEAFF. CDR3 in DNA: TGTGCCAGCAGTCCTGAGACAGGGAGGAACACTGAAGCTTTCTTT. The variable domain in full, completed from reference TRBV2 and TRBJ1-1, reads EPEVTQTPSHQVTQMGQEVILRCVPISNHLYFYWYRQILGQKVEFLVSFYNNEISEKSEIFDDQFSVERPDGSNFTLKIRSTKLEDSAMYFCASSPETGRNTEAFFGQGTRLTVV.

The chain employs TRBV5-1 and TRBJ2-7; 8 bases fit TRBD2. Unmatched junction bases numbered 10, after V lost 5 bases and J lost 6 bases. The CDR3 is 14 amino acids. The germline V gene encodes CDR1 SGHRS and CDR2 YFSETQ. The CDR3 bases are TGCGCCAGCAGTCCCCGGGAGGGAATGGGCGAGCAGTACTTC. Amino acids: CASSPREGMGEQYF.

The chain combines TRBV4-2 with TRBJ2-7, with 12 bases that match TRBD2. V trimming: 4 bases; J trimming: 3 bases; junction bases outside the gene matches: 7. The CDR3 length is 16 residues. CDR1 is LGHNA and CDR2 is YNFKEQ in the germline V gene. The CDR3 here is CASSLTATSGSYEQYF. DNA for the CDR3: TGTGCCAGCAGCCTCACCGCGACTAGCGGGAGCTACGAGCAGTACTTC.

The chain recombines TRBV6-1 with TRBJ1-2; D not resolved. The length of the CDR3 is 15 residues. Trimming took off 2 bases at V and 0 bases at J, with 10 bases between the two ends. Looked up from germline, CDR1 is MNHNS and CDR2 is SASEGT. For the CDR3, the DNA is TGTGCCAGCAGTGAAAGCACAGTAGCTAACTATGGCTACACCTTC. This translates into CASSESTVANYGYTF.

The chain links TRBV5-4 to TRBJ2-7, with 7 bases fitting TRBD1. V dropped 4 bases and J dropped 2; count of bases not matched to a gene: 9. This CDR3 comprises 15 residues. The V gene's germline CDR1 is SGHNT and CDR2 YYREEE (reference sequence). The CDR3: CASSPGQEPTYEQYF. In DNA form, the CDR3 reads TGTGCCAGCAGCCCCGGACAGGAGCCAACCTACGAGCAGTACTTC.

The chain combines TRBV28 with TRBJ2-3; TRBD2 agrees at 15 bases. The CDR3 has 19 residues. V gave up 4 bases and J gave up 2 bases; unmatched junction bases: 10. The germline gives CDR1 MDHEN, CDR2 SYDVKM. CDR3 sequence: CASSSTPWTSGGATDTQYF. For the CDR3, the DNA is TGTGCCAGCAGTTCAACGCCCTGGACTAGCGGGGGGGCCACAGATACGCAGTATTTT.

The chain is built from TRBV19 and TRBJ1-3; D is perhaps TRBD1 (5 bases). V shed 9 bases and J shed 0 bases, with 9 bases lying between them. This CDR3 region has 13 residues. Germline V gene lookup returns CDR1 LNHDA and CDR2 SQIVND (reference sequence). The CDR3 nucleotides read TGTGCCAGCCGACAGAGCTCTGGAAACACCATATATTTT. It translates to CASRQSSGNTIYF.

This clone was seen only once. At one end the junction does not follow the germline gene, possibly because of a read error. Additional DNA sequences in this sample encode the identical CDR3. V and J are TRBV6-1 and TRBJ2-1; 9 bases agree with TRBD2. In germline, CDR1 is MNHNS, CDR2 SASEGT. The CDR3 runs 15 residues. CDR3 region: CASSELAGSYNEQFF. The CDR3 DNA reads as TGTGCCAGCAGTGAACTAGCGGGATCCTACAATGAGCAATTCTTC.

The chain couples TRBV2 to TRBJ1-1, with D possibly TRBD1 on 5 matching bases. Trimming removed 10 bases from V and 3 bases from J, with 18 bases in between. CDR3 length equals 14 residues. Germline V lookup: CDR1 SNHLY, CDR2 FYNNEI. The CDR3 region is CAISGKGRDTEAFF. The CDR3 DNA reads as TGTGCCATCTCGGGGAAGGGGAGGGACACTGAAGCTTTCTTT. The whole variable domain, filled in from reference TRBV2 and TRBJ1-1, reads EPEVTQTPSHQVTQMGQEVILRCVPISNHLYFYWYRQILGQKVEFLVSFYNNEISEKSEIFDDQFSVERPDGSNFTLKIRSTKLEDSAMYFCAISGKGRDTEAFFGQGTRLTVV.

This chain connects TRBV27 to TRBJ2-7; D is perhaps TRBD2 (6 bases). The CDR3 is made up of 16 amino acids. The germline V gene encodes CDR1 MNHEY and CDR2 SMNVEV (reference sequence). V was pared by 3 bases and J by 0 bases, with 15 bases between. In DNA form, the CDR3 reads TGTGCCAGCAGTTTGGACGGGACTCTCAGCTCCTACGAGCAGTACTTC. This encodes CASSLDGTLSSYEQYF.

The rearrangement joins TRBV5-1 to TRBJ2-1; 7 bases are shared with TRBD1. Trimming took 0 bases from V and 8 from J; bases not matched to a gene: 2. This CDR3 region has 13 residues. The germline gives CDR1 SGHRS, CDR2 YFSETQ. This CDR3 is CASSLEGADEQFF. In DNA, the CDR3 is TGCGCCAGCAGCTTGGAGGGGGCCGATGAGCAGTTCTTC. The entire variable domain, with the rest obtained from reference TRBV5-1 and TRBJ2-1, is as follows: KAGVTQTPRYLIKTRGQQVTLSCSPISGHRSVSWYQQTPGQGLQFLFEYFSETQRNKGNFPGRFSGRQFSNSRSEMNVSTLELGDSALYLCASSLEGADEQFFGPGTRLTVL.

The sample holds one count of this clone. The chain combines TRBV28 with TRBJ1-5, with a weak D call TRBD1 (5 bases). There are 15 residues in the CDR3. Trimming shortened V by 4 bases and J by 4 bases, and 14 bases separated the two germline ends. From germline, CDR1 is MDHEN and CDR2 SYDVKM. The CDR3 nucleotides read TGTGCCAGCAGTTCCCTGAGGGACTTAAATCAGCCCCAGCATTTT. This gives the protein CASSSLRDLNQPQHF.

The chain couples TRBV2 to TRBJ1-2; TRBD1 matches 7 bases. This CDR3 region has 11 residues. The ends lost 7 bases at V and 11 bases at J; junction bases unmatched: 7. Germline values: CDR1 SNHLY, CDR2 FYNNEI. As DNA, the CDR3 is TGTGCCAGCAAACGGCAGGGGGGATACACCTTC. Translated, it gives CASKRQGGYTF.